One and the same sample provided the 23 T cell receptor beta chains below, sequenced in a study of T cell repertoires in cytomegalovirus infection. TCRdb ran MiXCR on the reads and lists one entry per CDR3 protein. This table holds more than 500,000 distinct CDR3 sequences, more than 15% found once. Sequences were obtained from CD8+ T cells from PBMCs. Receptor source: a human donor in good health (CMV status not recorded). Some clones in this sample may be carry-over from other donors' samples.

The CDR3 DNA reads as TGTGCCTGGAGTGGCGCGTCAGTCTACGAGCAGTACTTC. Its translation: CAWSGASVYEQYF. J is TRBJ2-7 and V is TRBV30; D is unresolved. The CDR3 is 13 residues long. Trimming took 1 base from V and 3 from J, leaving 10 bases between them. Germline lookup yields CDR1 GTSNPN and CDR2 SVGIG (reference sequence).

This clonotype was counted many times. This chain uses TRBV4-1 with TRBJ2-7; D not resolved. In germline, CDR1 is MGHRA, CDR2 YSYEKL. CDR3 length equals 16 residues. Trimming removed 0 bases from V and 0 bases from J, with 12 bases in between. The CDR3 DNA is TGCGCCAGCAGCCAAGATTGGCTAACCAGCTCCTACGAGCAGTACTTC. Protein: CASSQDWLTSSYEQYF.

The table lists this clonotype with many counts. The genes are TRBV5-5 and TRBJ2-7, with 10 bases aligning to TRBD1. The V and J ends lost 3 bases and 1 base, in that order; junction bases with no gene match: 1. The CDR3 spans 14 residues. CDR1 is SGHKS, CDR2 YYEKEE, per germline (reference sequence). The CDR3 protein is CASSWTGGSYEQYF. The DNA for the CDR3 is TGTGCCAGCAGCTGGACAGGGGGGTCCTACGAGCAGTACTTC.

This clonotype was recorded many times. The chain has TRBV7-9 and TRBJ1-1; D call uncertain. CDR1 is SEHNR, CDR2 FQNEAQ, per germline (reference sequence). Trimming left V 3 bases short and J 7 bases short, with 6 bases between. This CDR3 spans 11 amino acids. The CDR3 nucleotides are TGTGCCAGCAGCTTTAGCAGTGAAGCTTTCTTT. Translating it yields CASSFSSEAFF.

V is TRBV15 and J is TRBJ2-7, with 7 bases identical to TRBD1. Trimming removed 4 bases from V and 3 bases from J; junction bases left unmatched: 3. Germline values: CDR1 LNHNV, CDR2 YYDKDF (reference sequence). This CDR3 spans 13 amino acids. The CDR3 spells CATSTRDSYEQYF. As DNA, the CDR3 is TGTGCCACCAGCACCCGGGACAGCTACGAGCAGTACTTC.

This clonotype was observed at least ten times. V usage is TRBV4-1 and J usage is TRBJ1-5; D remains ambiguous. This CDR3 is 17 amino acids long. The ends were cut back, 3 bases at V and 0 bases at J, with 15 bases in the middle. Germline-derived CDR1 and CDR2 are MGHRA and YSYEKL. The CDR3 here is CASSQSPTEDSNQPQHF. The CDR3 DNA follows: TGCGCCAGCAGCCAGTCCCCAACGGAAGATAGCAATCAGCCCCAGCATTTT.

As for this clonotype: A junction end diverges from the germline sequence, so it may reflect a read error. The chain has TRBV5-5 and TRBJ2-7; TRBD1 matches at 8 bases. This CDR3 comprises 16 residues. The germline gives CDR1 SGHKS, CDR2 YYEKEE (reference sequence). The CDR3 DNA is TGTGCCAGCAGCCTGAGGTGGCAGGGGGCTTCCTACGAGAAGTACTTC. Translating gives CASSLRWQGASYEKYF.

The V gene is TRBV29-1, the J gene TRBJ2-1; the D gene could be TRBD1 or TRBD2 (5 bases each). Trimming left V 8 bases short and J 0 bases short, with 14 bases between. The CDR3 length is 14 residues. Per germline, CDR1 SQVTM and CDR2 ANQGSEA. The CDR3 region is CSLRDRDSYNEQFF. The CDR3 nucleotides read TGCAGCTTACGGGACCGGGACTCCTACAATGAGCAGTTCTTC.

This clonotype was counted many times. CDR3 residues: CASSLSPGTAYQPQHF. The CDR3 DNA follows: TGTGCCAGCAGTTTATCTCCCGGGACAGCCTATCAGCCCCAGCATTTT. The V and J genes are TRBV28 and TRBJ1-5, with 7 bases identical to TRBD1. The junction had 8 bases not matched to a gene; V was cut back by 1 base and J by 5 bases. Germline CDR1 is MDHEN and CDR2 is SYDVKM. The CDR3 is made up of 16 amino acids.

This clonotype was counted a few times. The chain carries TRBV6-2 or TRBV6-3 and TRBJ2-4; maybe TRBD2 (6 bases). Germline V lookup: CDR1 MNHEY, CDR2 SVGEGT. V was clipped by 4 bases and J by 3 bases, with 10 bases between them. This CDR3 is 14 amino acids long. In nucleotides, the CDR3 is TGTGCCAGCAGTTCGGGGGTAGTCAAAAACATTCAGTACTTC. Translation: CASSSGVVKNIQYF.

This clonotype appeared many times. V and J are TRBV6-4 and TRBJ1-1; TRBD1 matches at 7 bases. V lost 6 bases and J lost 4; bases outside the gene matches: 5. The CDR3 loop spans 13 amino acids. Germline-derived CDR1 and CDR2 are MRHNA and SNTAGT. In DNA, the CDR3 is TGTGCCAGCAGGAGTGACAGGGCCACTGAAGCTTTCTTT. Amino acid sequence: CASRSDRATEAFF.

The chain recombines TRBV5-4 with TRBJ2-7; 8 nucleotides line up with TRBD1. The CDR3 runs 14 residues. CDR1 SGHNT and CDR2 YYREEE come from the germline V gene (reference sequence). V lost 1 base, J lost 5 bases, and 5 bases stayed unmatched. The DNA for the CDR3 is TGTGCCAGCAGCTTGAGACAGGGGAAAAACGAGCAGTACTTC. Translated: CASSLRQGKNEQYF.

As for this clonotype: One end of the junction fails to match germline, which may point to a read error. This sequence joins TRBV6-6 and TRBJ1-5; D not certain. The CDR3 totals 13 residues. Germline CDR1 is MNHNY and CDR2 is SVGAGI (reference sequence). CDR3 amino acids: CDSSSNSNQPQHF. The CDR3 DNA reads TGTGACAGCAGTTCGAATAGCAATCAGCCCCAGCATTTT.

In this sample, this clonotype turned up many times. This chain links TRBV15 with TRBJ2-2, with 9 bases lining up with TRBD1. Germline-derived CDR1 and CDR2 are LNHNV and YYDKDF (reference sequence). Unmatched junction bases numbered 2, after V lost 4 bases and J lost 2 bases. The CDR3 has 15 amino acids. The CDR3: CATSMDRGNTGELFF. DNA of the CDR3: TGTGCCACCAGCATGGACAGGGGAAACACCGGGGAGCTGTTTTTT.

The CDR3 loop reads CASSGDNQPLYEQYF. DNA for the CDR3: TGTGCCAGCAGTGGTGACAATCAGCCCCTCTACGAGCAGTACTTC. This chain links TRBV28 with TRBJ2-7, with D unclear. Germline values: CDR1 MDHEN, CDR2 SYDVKM. The CDR3 sequence is 15 residues long. V lost 5 bases, J lost 3 bases, and 17 bases lay in between.

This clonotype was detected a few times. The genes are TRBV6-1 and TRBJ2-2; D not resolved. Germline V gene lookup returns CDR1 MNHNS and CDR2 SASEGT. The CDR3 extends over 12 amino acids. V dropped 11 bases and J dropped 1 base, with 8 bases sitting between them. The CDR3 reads CASQGNTGELFF. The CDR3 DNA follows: TGTGCCTCCCAAGGGAACACCGGGGAGCTGTTTTTT.

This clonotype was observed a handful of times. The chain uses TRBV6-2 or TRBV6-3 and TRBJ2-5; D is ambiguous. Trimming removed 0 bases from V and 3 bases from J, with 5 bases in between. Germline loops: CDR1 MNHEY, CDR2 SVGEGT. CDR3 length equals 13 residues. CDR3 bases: TGTGCCAGCAGTTACTCGTTGAAAGAGACCCAGTACTTC. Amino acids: CASSYSLKETQYF.

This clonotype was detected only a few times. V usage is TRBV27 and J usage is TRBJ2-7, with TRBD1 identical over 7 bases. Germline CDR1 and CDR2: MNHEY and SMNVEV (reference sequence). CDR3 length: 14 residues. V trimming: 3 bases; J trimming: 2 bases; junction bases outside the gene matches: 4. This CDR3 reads CASSFDRATYEQYF. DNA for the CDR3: TGTGCCAGCAGTTTCGACAGGGCCACCTACGAGCAGTACTTC.

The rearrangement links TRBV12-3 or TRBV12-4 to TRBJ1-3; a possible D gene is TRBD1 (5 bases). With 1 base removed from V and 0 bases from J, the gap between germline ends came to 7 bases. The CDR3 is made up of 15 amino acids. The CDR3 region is CASSLEDNSGNTIYF. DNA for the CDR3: TGTGCCAGCAGTTTAGAGGACAACTCTGGAAACACCATATATTTT.

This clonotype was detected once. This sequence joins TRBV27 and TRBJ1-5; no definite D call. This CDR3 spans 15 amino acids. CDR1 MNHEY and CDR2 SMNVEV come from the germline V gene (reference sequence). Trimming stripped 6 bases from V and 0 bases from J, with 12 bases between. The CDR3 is CASRATRYSNQPQHF. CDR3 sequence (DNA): TGTGCCAGCAGGGCGACCAGGTATAGCAATCAGCCCCAGCATTTT.

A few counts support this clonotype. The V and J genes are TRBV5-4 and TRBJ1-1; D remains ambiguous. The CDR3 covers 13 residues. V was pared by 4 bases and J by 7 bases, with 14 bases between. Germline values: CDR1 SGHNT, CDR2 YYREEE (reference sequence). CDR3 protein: CASSPMGLDEAFF. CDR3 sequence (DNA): TGTGCCAGCAGCCCGATGGGATTGGATGAAGCTTTCTTT.

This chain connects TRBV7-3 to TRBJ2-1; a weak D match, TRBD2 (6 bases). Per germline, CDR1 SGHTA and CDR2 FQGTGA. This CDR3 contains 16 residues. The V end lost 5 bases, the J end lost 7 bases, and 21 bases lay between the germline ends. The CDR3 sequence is CASSQRGPGVVNEQFF. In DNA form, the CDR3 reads TGTGCCAGCAGCCAAAGGGGACCGGGGGTAGTGAATGAGCAGTTCTTC.

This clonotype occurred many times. The CDR3 sequence is CASSWGGVGRDNEQFF. CDR3 bases: TGTGCCAGCAGCTGGGGGGGGGTCGGGAGGGATAATGAGCAGTTCTTC. The chain employs TRBV7-9 and TRBJ2-1; 8 bases match TRBD2. The CDR3 covers 16 residues. Germline CDR1 is SEHNR and CDR2 is FQNEAQ (reference sequence). J lost 7 bases, V lost 4 bases, and 12 bases had no gene match.